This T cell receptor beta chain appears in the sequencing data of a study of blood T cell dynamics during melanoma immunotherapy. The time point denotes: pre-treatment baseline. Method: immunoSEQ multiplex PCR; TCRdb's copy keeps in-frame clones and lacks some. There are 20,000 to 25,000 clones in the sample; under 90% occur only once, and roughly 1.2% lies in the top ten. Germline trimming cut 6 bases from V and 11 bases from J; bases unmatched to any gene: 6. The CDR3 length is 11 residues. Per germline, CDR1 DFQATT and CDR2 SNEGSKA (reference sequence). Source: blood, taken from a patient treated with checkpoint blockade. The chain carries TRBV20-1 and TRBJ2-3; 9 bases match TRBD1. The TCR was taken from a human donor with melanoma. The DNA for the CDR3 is TGCAGTGCGCACACAGGGGGCATGCAGTATTTT. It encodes CSAHTGGMQYF.